This T cell receptor beta chain derives from a study of shared clonotypes between healthy human individuals. The overall study: The study used three CD4 naive, three CD4 memory, two CD8 naive and one CD8 memory plate per donor.

A word on this clone: Its target is not known.

Data came from immunoSEQ multiplex PCR; TCRdb stores just in-frame clones and leaves some out. The profile shows about 120,000 clones, around 66% of them singletons. Overall study findings and caveats: Clonotypes not shared had lower generation probabilities than those common to all four donors. Shared clonotypes: roughly 5% naive CD4, around 3.5% naive CD8, less than 2.5% memory CD4, 0.4% memory CD8. A small donor pool kept down the genetic and exposure-history diversity that was represented.

This CDR3 has 14 residues. The germline V gene encodes CDR1 MNHNY and CDR2 SVGAGI (reference sequence). The V segment lost 2 bases and the J segment 2 bases; nucleotides outside the gene matches: 2. The V call is TRBV6-6, the J call TRBJ1-2, with 7 bases lining up with TRBD1. The specimen sequenced was memory CD8+ T cells sorted from blood. The sample's subset: CD45RO+ cells pooled with CCR7-negative TemRA cells. This TCR derives from a woman aged 25-40 years in good health. CDR3 residues: CASSYTQGNYGYTF. The CDR3 region has the DNA TGTGCCAGCAGTTACACACAGGGGAACTATGGCTACACCTTC.